This T cell receptor beta chain appears in the sequencing data of a study of cytotoxic CD8 clonotypes in ibrutinib-treated CLL. Study details: The study included under twelve relapsed/refractory and more than 14 treatment-naive patients; 17 to 18 had IGHV unmutated disease. Study results and limitations: Baseline-level clonality went beyond age-matched healthy donors and moved in step with circulating CD8+ T-cell counts. The clonality rise at ibrutinib response reflected private clonotype expansion.

Concerning this clone itself: Antigen: not known.

Some clones are missing from TCRdb's copy, which holds only in-frame ones; the method was immunoSEQ multiplex PCR. The repertoire holds nearly 15,000 clones, roughly 69% seen once, with roughly an eighth in the top ten. CDR1 and CDR2 from the germline V gene are SGHVS and FQNEAQ. This CDR3 has 15 residues. Trimming stripped 4 bases from V and 5 bases from J, with 17 bases between. The sample here was PBMCs, taken before ibrutinib treatment. The chain links TRBV7-8 to TRBJ2-5, with D perhaps given as TRBD1 or TRBD2 (6 bases each). This TCR was recovered from a human donor with chronic lymphocytic leukemia. In DNA, the CDR3 is TGTGCCAGCAGCTCTGGGGGCCGGGAGTGGGAGACCCAGTACTTC. This translates into CASSSGGREWETQYF.